These 28 T cell receptor beta chains were sequenced from one sample in a study of T cell responses to AZD1222 COVID-19 vaccine. Repertoires were generated with immunoSEQ multiplex PCR, while TCRdb's copy carries only in-frame clones and drops some. The sample holds 95,000 to 150,000 clones, roughly 91% seen once. Sample: peripheral blood, taken 28 days after the second AZD1222 dose. These receptors were taken from an adult who received the AZD1222 COVID-19 vaccine.

V is TRBV20-1 and J is TRBJ1-1; no clear D gene. Trimming left V 3 bases short and J 1 base short, with 12 bases between. The CDR3 sequence is 14 residues long. CDR1 is DFQATT, CDR2 SNEGSKA, per germline (reference sequence). The chain's CDR3 is CSASKGWRNTEAFF. The CDR3 nucleotides are TGCAGTGCTAGTAAGGGTTGGAGGAACACTGAAGCTTTCTTT.

This clone has only one observation. This chain links TRBV21-1 with TRBJ2-5. TRBV21-1 corresponds to a pseudogene. This CDR3 region has 11 residues. The CDR3 nucleotides are TGTGCCAGCGAGGACGGGGAGACCCAGTACTTC. This gives the protein CASEDGETQYF.

The V gene is TRBV6-5, the J gene TRBJ2-1, with 7 bases aligning to TRBD2. Trimming took 2 bases from V and 6 from J; bases not matched to a gene: 4. CDR1 is MNHEY and CDR2 is SVGAGI in the germline V gene. This CDR3 region has 14 residues. The CDR3 loop is CASSYREGPNEQFF. CDR3 in DNA: TGTGCCAGCAGTTACAGGGAGGGACCCAATGAGCAGTTCTTC.

V usage is TRBV3-1 (or the pseudogene TRBV3-2) and J usage is TRBJ1-3, with D tentatively TRBD1 (6 bases). V lost 4 bases, J lost 4 bases, and 14 bases lay in between. Germline V lookup: CDR1 LGHDT, CDR2 YNNKEL (reference sequence). The length of the CDR3 is 15 residues. The CDR3 sequence is CASSPLEGVGNTIYF. The CDR3 coding sequence is TGTGCCAGCAGCCCCCTCGAGGGGGTCGGAAACACCATATATTTT.

This chain connects TRBV11-2 to TRBJ2-1, with 9 bases lining up with TRBD1. The CDR3 loop spans 16 amino acids. Trimming removed 3 bases from V and 7 bases from J; junction bases left unmatched: 10. Germline assignment: CDR1 SGHAT and CDR2 FQNNGV. The CDR3 is CASSLLVRTGVNEQFF. DNA of the CDR3: TGTGCCAGCAGCTTGTTGGTTCGGACAGGGGTAAATGAGCAGTTCTTC. The full variable domain, completed using reference TRBV11-2 and TRBJ2-1, is EAGVAQSPRYKIIEKRQSVAFWCNPISGHATLYWYQQILGQGPKLLIQFQNNGVVDDSQLPKDRFSAERLKGVDSTLKIQPAKLEDSAVYLCASSLLVRTGVNEQFFGPGTRLTVL.

V is TRBV7-9 and J is TRBJ1-3; 8 positions agree with TRBD1. V dropped 5 bases and J dropped 0; count of bases not matched to a gene: 15. Germline-derived CDR1 and CDR2 are SEHNR and FQNEAQ (reference sequence). The CDR3 consists of 19 residues. CDR3 sequence: CASSPAGTGLFSSGNTIYF. DNA for the CDR3: TGTGCCAGCAGCCCTGCCGGGACAGGTCTTTTCAGCTCTGGAAACACCATATATTTT.

V usage is TRBV4-1 and J usage is TRBJ1-3; TRBD1 aligns across 9 bases. This CDR3 comprises 15 residues. Germline trimming cut 3 bases from V and 4 bases from J; bases unmatched to any gene: 4. Germline V gene sequence: CDR1 MGHRA, CDR2 YSYEKL. CDR3 in amino acids: CASSQWTGAGNTIYF. The CDR3 DNA sequence: TGCGCCAGCAGCCAGTGGACAGGGGCCGGAAACACCATATATTTT.

In nucleotides, the CDR3 is TGTGCCAGTACTCCCTCGGGAGGGCCCTACGAGCAGTACTTC. This gives the protein CASTPSGGPYEQYF. The genes are TRBV7-2 and TRBJ2-7; 8 nucleotides agree with TRBD2. V lost 9 bases and J lost 2; bases outside the gene matches: 9. CDR3 size: 14 residues. CDR1 is SGHTA, CDR2 FQGNSA, per germline.

The chain couples TRBV9 to TRBJ1-1, with TRBD1 matching 8 bases. There are 17 residues in the CDR3. V was clipped by 1 base and J by 1 base; unmatched bases: 9. Germline CDR1 SGDLS, CDR2 YYNGEE. The CDR3: CASSVKADGQGNTEAFF. DNA for the CDR3: TGTGCCAGCAGCGTAAAAGCGGACGGACAGGGGAACACTGAAGCTTTCTTT.

CDR3 amino acids: CASSPSQRNTEAFF. The CDR3 coding sequence is TGTGCCAGCAGTCCCTCCCAAAGGAACACTGAAGCTTTCTTT. J is TRBJ1-1 and V is TRBV6-2 or TRBV6-3; D is unresolved. With 5 bases removed from V and 1 base from J, the gap between germline ends came to 11 bases. The germline V gene encodes CDR1 MNHEY and CDR2 SVGEGT. The CDR3 extends over 14 amino acids.

The chain uses TRBV19 and TRBJ1-5; 7 bases fit TRBD1. Trimming at V came to 6 bases and at J to 3 bases, leaving 8 bases not matched to a gene. Germline lookup yields CDR1 LNHDA and CDR2 SQIVND (reference sequence). The CDR3 covers 15 residues. CDR3 bases: TGTGCCAGTAGAGCAGGGGGGCTTCCCAATCAGCCCCAGCATTTT. It is translated as CASRAGGLPNQPQHF.

V usage is TRBV30 and J usage is TRBJ1-2; perhaps TRBD1 as D (5 bases). The CDR3 is 14 residues long. Per the germline V gene, CDR1 is GTSNPN and CDR2 is SVGIG (reference sequence). V lost 1 base to trimming and J lost 3 bases, with 12 bases between them. The CDR3, as DNA: TGTGCCTGGAGTGGATACGACAGCGACTATGGCTACACCTTC. It translates to CAWSGYDSDYGYTF.

The chain joins TRBV10-2 to TRBJ2-6; a weak D match, TRBD1 (5 bases). The CDR3 is made up of 15 amino acids. V was clipped by 8 bases and J by 0 bases, with 11 bases between them. Germline-derived CDR1 and CDR2 are WSHSY and SAAADI. The CDR3 sequence is CASGGHSSGANVLTF. In DNA form, the CDR3 reads TGCGCCAGCGGTGGACATTCCTCTGGGGCCAACGTCCTGACTTTC.

The genes are TRBV6-1 and TRBJ2-3; no clear D. This CDR3 comprises 15 residues. The V end lost 2 bases, the J end lost 0 bases, and 9 bases lay between the germline ends. Germline values: CDR1 MNHNS, CDR2 SASEGT. CDR3 sequence (DNA): TGTGCCAGCAGTGAAAGTCAGGCTAGCACAGATACGCAGTATTTT. Protein sequence: CASSESQASTDTQYF.

The chain combines TRBV7-2 with TRBJ2-3; D gene unclear. CDR1 is SGHTA and CDR2 is FQGNSA in the germline V gene. Between the trimmed V and J ends, which lost 4 bases and 2 bases, there was a span of 4 bases. This CDR3 comprises 12 residues. The CDR3 DNA follows: TGTGCCAGCAGCTCTTACACAGATACGCAGTATTTT. Translation: CASSSYTDTQYF.

The chain has TRBV5-1 and TRBJ2-1, with 9 bases matching TRBD2. J lost 5 bases, V lost 2 bases, and 5 bases had no gene match. The CDR3 totals 15 residues. Per germline, CDR1 SGHRS and CDR2 YFSETQ. CDR3: CASSLGGGAHNEQFF. The CDR3 coding sequence is TGCGCCAGCAGCTTAGGCGGGGGGGCCCACAATGAGCAGTTCTTC. The complete variable domain, with remaining parts taken from reference TRBV5-1 and TRBJ2-1, reads KAGVTQTPRYLIKTRGQQVTLSCSPISGHRSVSWYQQTPGQGLQFLFEYFSETQRNKGNFPGRFSGRQFSNSRSEMNVSTLELGDSALYLCASSLGGGAHNEQFFGPGTRLTVL.

This clone was found once. V is TRBV19 and J is TRBJ2-1; 10 bases are shared with TRBD2. The CDR3 extends over 19 amino acids. Losses at the gene ends were 0 bases for V and 0 bases for J; bases not matched to a gene: 8. The V gene's germline CDR1 is LNHDA and CDR2 SQIVND (reference sequence). As DNA, the CDR3 is TGTGCCAGTAGTATAGATCTAGCGGGAGTGACGAGCTCCTACAATGAGCAGTTCTTC. Its protein is CASSIDLAGVTSSYNEQFF.

The gene calls are TRBV4-3 and TRBJ1-1; 7 nucleotides agree with TRBD1. There are 14 residues in the CDR3. Unmatched junction bases numbered 6, after V lost 4 bases and J lost 4 bases. The germline gives CDR1 LGHNA, CDR2 YSLEER. CDR3 amino acids: CASSPGQAGTEAFF. Here the CDR3 DNA reads TGCGCCAGCAGCCCAGGACAGGCGGGCACTGAAGCTTTCTTT.

V is TRBV6-5 and J is TRBJ2-2; TRBD1 matches 10 bases. The germline CDR1 and CDR2 sequences are MNHEY and SVGAGI. V was pared by 4 bases and J by 2 bases, with 4 bases of the junction left unmatched. The CDR3 sequence is 16 residues long. This chain's CDR3 is CASSSLTGGNTGELFF. Here the CDR3 DNA reads TGTGCCAGCAGTTCATTGACAGGGGGCAACACCGGGGAGCTGTTTTTT.

The rearrangement uses TRBV24-1 and TRBJ2-1; TRBD2 matches 12 bases. In germline, CDR1 is KGHDR, CDR2 SFDVKD. This CDR3 is built from 15 residues. V shed 5 bases and J 7 bases; nucleotides not matched to a gene: 5. Here the CDR3 DNA reads TGTGCCACCAGTGCTAGCGGGAGGGGGGGAAATGAGCAGTTCTTC. Protein: CATSASGRGGNEQFF.

V is TRBV2 and J is TRBJ2-1; perhaps TRBD2 as D (7 bases). The V gene lost 6 bases and the J gene lost 1 base, with 10 bases spanning the gap. CDR3 length: 14 amino acids. Germline CDR1 SNHLY, CDR2 FYNNEI. CDR3 coding DNA: TGTGCCAGCAGGGGGGGGCTTTCCTACAATGAGCAGTTCTTC. Amino acid sequence: CASRGGLSYNEQFF.

In its sample, this clone was seen a few times. The chain recombines TRBV2 with TRBJ1-5, with D perhaps matching TRBD1 (5 bases). Germline V lookup: CDR1 SNHLY, CDR2 FYNNEI. Trimming pared 4 bases from V and 5 bases from J, leaving 12 bases between. This CDR3 comprises 14 residues. In DNA, the CDR3 is TGTGCCAGCAGTGGAGGGGCAGGACATCAGCCCCAGCATTTT. Translation gives CASSGGAGHQPQHF. Drawing the rest from reference TRBV2 and TRBJ1-5, the complete variable domain is EPEVTQTPSHQVTQMGQEVILRCVPISNHLYFYWYRQILGQKVEFLVSFYNNEISEKSEIFDDQFSVERPDGSNFTLKIRSTKLEDSAMYFCASSGGAGHQPQHFGDGTRLSIL.

The V and J genes are TRBV12-3 or TRBV12-4 and TRBJ1-1; no definite D call. Trimming took 8 bases from V and 1 from J, leaving 11 bases between them. This CDR3 has 13 amino acids. CDR3 DNA: TGTGCCAGCTGCCGGAACCAGAACACTGAAGCTTTCTTT. Its translation is CASCRNQNTEAFF.

This clone was detected a few times. CDR3 region: CASSRGQGRSPLHF. As DNA, the CDR3 is TGTGCCAGCAGCCGCGGACAGGGGCGGTCACCCCTCCACTTT. The chain is built from TRBV3-1 (or the pseudogene TRBV3-2) and TRBJ1-6, with 9 bases that match TRBD1. The CDR3 spans 14 residues. The ends lost 4 bases at V and 10 bases at J; junction bases unmatched: 5. CDR1 LGHDT and CDR2 YNNKEL come from the germline V gene (reference sequence).

This clone occurred once. This chain links TRBV13 with TRBJ2-1; the D is unclear. The CDR3 is made up of 13 amino acids. The V gene's germline CDR1 is PRHDT and CDR2 FYEKMQ (reference sequence). Trimming removed 3 bases at V and 7 bases at J, with 10 bases between. CDR3 nucleotides: TGTGCCAGCAGCTTGGGCCGACTTAATGAGCAGTTCTTC. The encoded protein is CASSLGRLNEQFF.

The J gene is TRBJ2-2, the V gene TRBV18; D is possibly TRBD2 (6 bases). The CDR3 covers 16 residues. Per the germline V gene, CDR1 is KGHSH and CDR2 is LQKENI. The germline V and J ends were trimmed by 0 bases and 1 base, with 9 bases remaining between them. CDR3 coding DNA: TGTGCCAGCTCACCACCCGCTAGCGAGAACACCGGGGAGCTGTTTTTT. Translation: CASSPPASENTGELFF.

The rearrangement links TRBV7-9 to TRBJ1-4; 7 bases map to TRBD1. Germline trimming cut 5 bases from V and 8 bases from J; bases unmatched to any gene: 8. This CDR3 has 14 amino acids. Germline loops: CDR1 SEHNR, CDR2 FQNEAQ (reference sequence). CDR3 bases: TGTGCCAGCAGCCCAGGACAGGCCGCAGAAAAACTGTTTTTT. Its translation is CASSPGQAAEKLFF.

The chain has TRBV28 and TRBJ1-2; D gene unclear. Germline CDR1 and CDR2: MDHEN and SYDVKM. The CDR3 extends over 13 amino acids. V lost 8 bases to trimming and J lost 4 bases, with 14 bases between them. The CDR3 bases are TGTGCCAGCGGCGGGAACCTAATCTATGGCTACACCTTC. It codes for CASGGNLIYGYTF.